These 26 T cell receptor beta chains were sequenced from one sample in a study of CD8 T cells in Susac syndrome. Reverse transcription of about 0.5 to 1 ug RNA used random hexamers. In TCRdb, the immunoSEQ multiplex PCR reads were re-called with MiXCR into one record per CDR3 protein. The table shows 300,000 or so distinct CDR3 sequences, with around 90% occurring only once. Material: CD4+ T cells from PBMCs. The receptor source for this set is a human donor with multiple sclerosis.

This sequence joins TRBV7-9 and TRBJ2-7, with 7 bases aligning to TRBD1. The J segment lost 5 bases and the V segment lost 2 bases, leaving 3 bases of the junction unmatched. In germline, CDR1 is SEHNR, CDR2 FQNEAQ (reference sequence). The CDR3 loop spans 13 amino acids. CDR3 sequence: CASSLTGAHEQYF. CDR3 nucleotide sequence: TGTGCCAGCAGCTTAACAGGGGCCCACGAGCAGTACTTC.

The rearrangement uses TRBV29-1 and TRBJ2-1; D tentatively reads TRBD1 or TRBD2 (6 bases each). Germline V gene sequence: CDR1 SQVTM, CDR2 ANQGSEA. The CDR3 runs to 15 residues. Trimming cost V 1 base and J 8 bases, with 18 bases left between them. As DNA, the CDR3 is TGCAGCGTTGAAGCCGGGGGCTATTTAATCTATGAGCAGTTCTTC. Its protein is CSVEAGGYLIYEQFF.

This chain uses TRBV6-1 with TRBJ1-6; tentative D call: TRBD1 (6 bases). The CDR3 spans 15 residues. The V gene's germline CDR1 is MNHNS and CDR2 SASEGT. The germline V and J ends were trimmed by 2 bases and 10 bases, with 15 bases remaining between them. CDR3 region: CASSEHRGAESPLHF. The CDR3 DNA reads as TGTGCCAGCAGTGAACACCGGGGGGCGGAATCACCCCTCCACTTT.

This sequence joins TRBV13 and TRBJ1-3; D is uncertain. Trimming shortened V by 2 bases and J by 0 bases, and 5 bases separated the two germline ends. Germline V gene lookup returns CDR1 PRHDT and CDR2 FYEKMQ (reference sequence). This CDR3 is built from 14 residues. CDR3 sequence reads: CASSLIGSGNTIYF. CDR3 in DNA: TGTGCCAGCAGCTTAATAGGCTCTGGAAACACCATATATTTT.

The gene calls are TRBV20-1 and TRBJ2-1; a weak D match, TRBD2 (6 bases). V lost 2 bases to trimming and J lost 4 bases, with 15 bases between them. Germline assignment: CDR1 DFQATT and CDR2 SNEGSKA (reference sequence). The CDR3 consists of 15 residues. The CDR3, as DNA: TGCAGTGCTAGAACGGAGCGGGCCGGGTACAATGAGCAGTTCTTC. Residues: CSARTERAGYNEQFF.

The CDR3 reads CASSSPPEGGYTF. Written as DNA, the CDR3 is TGTGCCAGCAGTTCCCCACCGGAGGGGGGCTACACCTTC. The chain links TRBV6-6 to TRBJ1-2; perhaps TRBD1 as D (5 bases). The germline gives CDR1 MNHNY, CDR2 SVGAGI (reference sequence). The CDR3 contains 13 residues. Trimming shortened V by 4 bases and J by 8 bases, and 14 bases separated the two germline ends.

The rearrangement uses TRBV9 and TRBJ1-4; D is unresolved. V gave up 0 bases and J gave up 10 bases, with 7 bases separating them. CDR3 length: 12 residues. CDR1 SGDLS and CDR2 YYNGEE come from the germline V gene. This CDR3 reads CASSVGGGKLFF. The CDR3 region has the DNA TGTGCCAGCAGCGTAGGTGGAGGAAAACTGTTTTTT.

This clonotype is a singleton in its sample. This chain connects TRBV7-2 to TRBJ2-1; D tentatively reads TRBD1 or TRBD2 (5 bases each). Trimming took off 6 bases at V and 5 bases at J, with 17 bases between the two ends. The length of the CDR3 is 15 residues. In germline, CDR1 is SGHTA, CDR2 FQGNSA. The CDR3 DNA reads as TGTGCCAGCAGATCGGGACCGACAGTTAACAATGAGCAGTTCTTC. Its protein is CASRSGPTVNNEQFF.

The chain joins TRBV7-3 to TRBJ2-5, with 10 bases aligning to TRBD2. The CDR3 loop spans 16 amino acids. Losses at the gene ends were 3 bases for V and 7 bases for J; bases not matched to a gene: 11. Per germline, CDR1 SGHTA and CDR2 FQGTGA. The DNA of the CDR3 is TGTGCCAGCAGCTTTGGAGCGGGGGGGCCGTTCGGGACCCAGTACTTC. It translates to CASSFGAGGPFGTQYF. The whole variable domain, remainder taken from reference TRBV7-3 and TRBJ2-5, is GAGVSQTPSNKVTEKGKYVELRCDPISGHTALYWYRQSLGQGPEFLIYFQGTGAADDSGLPNDRFFAVRPEGSVSTLKIQRTERGDSAVYLCASSFGAGGPFGTQYFGPGTRLLVL.

J is TRBJ1-5 and V is TRBV5-1; D is undetermined. V lost 9 bases, J lost 7 bases, and 14 bases lay in between. From germline, CDR1 is SGHRS and CDR2 YFSETQ. This CDR3 has 12 residues. CDR3 nucleotide sequence: TGCGCCACGAGCTGCCCTAGGCAGCCCCAGCATTTT. This translates into CATSCPRQPQHF. Supplemented by reference TRBV5-1 and TRBJ1-5, the full variable domain reads KAGVTQTPRYLIKTRGQQVTLSCSPISGHRSVSWYQQTPGQGLQFLFEYFSETQRNKGNFPGRFSGRQFSNSRSEMNVSTLELGDSALYLCATSCPRQPQHFGDGTRLSIL.

The chain joins TRBV29-1 to TRBJ2-5; D is uncertain. The V gene lost 4 bases and the J gene lost 4 bases, with 19 bases spanning the gap. CDR1 SQVTM and CDR2 ANQGSEA come from the germline V gene. The CDR3 has 15 residues. In DNA, the CDR3 is TGCAGCGTTGGCGACCCCGGCAGGTGGGGAGAGACCCAGTACTTC. Its protein product is CSVGDPGRWGETQYF. Together with reference TRBV29-1 and TRBJ2-5, the CDR3 gives the full variable domain: SAVISQKPSRDICQRGTSLTIQCQVDSQVTMMFWYRQQPGQSLTLIATANQGSEATYESGFVIDKFPISRPNLTFSTLTVSNMSPEDSSIYLCSVGDPGRWGETQYFGPGTRLLVL.

This clonotype has a single count. The rearrangement links TRBV3-1 to TRBJ2-2, with 9 nucleotides matching TRBD1. The CDR3 has 14 residues. Germline V CDR1 and CDR2: LGHDT, YNNKEL (reference sequence). The trim removed 7 bases at V and 5 bases at J, leaving 5 bases unmatched. The CDR3 nucleotides are TGTGCCAGCACCCGAGGGACAGGGACCGGGGAGCTGTTTTTT. This encodes CASTRGTGTGELFF.

The chain employs TRBV29-1 and TRBJ2-3; TRBD2 agrees at 11 bases. The CDR3 length is 15 residues. V dropped 0 bases and J dropped 6; count of bases not matched to a gene: 5. From germline, CDR1 is SQVTM and CDR2 ANQGSEA. CDR3 sequence (DNA): TGCAGCGTTGAAGATTGGCCTAGCGGGAGGGATACGCAGTATTTT. It codes for CSVEDWPSGRDTQYF.

The chain combines TRBV6-2 or TRBV6-3 with TRBJ2-6; no firm D call. The CDR3 sequence is 15 residues long. CDR1 is MNHEY, CDR2 SVGEGT, per germline. V lost 7 bases and J lost 1, with 11 bases in between. The CDR3 DNA is TGTGCCAGCACCCCGTCGAGGTCTGGGGCCAACGTCCTGACTTTC. This translates into CASTPSRSGANVLTF.

This chain uses TRBV6-2 or TRBV6-3 with TRBJ2-3; 7 bases match TRBD1. The V and J ends lost 5 bases and 5 bases, in that order; junction bases with no gene match: 4. The CDR3 has 13 residues. In germline, CDR1 is MNHEY, CDR2 SVGEGT. The CDR3: CASSTRDRDTQYF. The CDR3 bases are TGTGCCAGCAGTACCCGGGACAGAGATACGCAGTATTTT.

The chain has TRBV7-2 and TRBJ2-2; 9 bases are shared with TRBD2. The CDR3 runs 19 residues. Trimming removed 5 bases from V and 5 bases from J; junction bases left unmatched: 18. Germline CDR1 reads SGHTA; CDR2 reads FQGNSA. The CDR3 here is CASSLHLSGGRASTGELFF. The CDR3 coding sequence is TGTGCCAGCAGCCTTCACCTAAGCGGCGGGAGGGCGTCGACCGGGGAGCTGTTTTTT.

This clonotype has only one observation. The V gene is TRBV18, the J gene TRBJ1-4; TRBD1 matches 7 bases. Germline V gene lookup returns CDR1 KGHSH and CDR2 LQKENI. The trim removed 2 bases at V and 0 bases at J, leaving 6 bases unmatched. The CDR3 extends over 17 amino acids. The CDR3 spells CASSPLRQGATNEKLFF. CDR3 in DNA: TGTGCCAGCTCACCATTGAGACAGGGTGCAACTAATGAAAAACTGTTTTTT. Combining the CDR3 with reference TRBV18 and TRBJ1-4 gives the whole variable domain NAGVMQNPRHLVRRRGQEARLRCSPMKGHSHVYWYRQLPEEGLKFMVYLQKENIIDESGMPKERFSAEFPKEGPSILRIQQVVRGDSAAYFCASSPLRQGATNEKLFFGSGTQLSVL.

CDR3 sequence: CSAGDISGPFYNEQFF. The DNA of the CDR3 is TGCAGTGCTGGTGACATTAGCGGGCCCTTCTACAATGAGCAGTTCTTC. The rearrangement links TRBV20-1 to TRBJ2-1; 7 nucleotides agree with TRBD2. The CDR3 loop spans 16 amino acids. J gave up 3 bases and V 5 bases, and 13 bases lay outside the gene matches. The germline gives CDR1 DFQATT, CDR2 SNEGSKA (reference sequence).

The chain carries TRBV20-1 and TRBJ2-3; 11 nucleotides line up with TRBD2. The V gene's germline CDR1 is DFQATT and CDR2 SNEGSKA (reference sequence). This CDR3 spans 15 amino acids. V dropped 3 bases and J dropped 3; count of bases not matched to a gene: 5. The CDR3 sequence is CSARPPSGRTDTQYF. CDR3 coding DNA: TGCAGTGCTAGGCCGCCTAGCGGGAGGACAGATACGCAGTATTTT.

V and J are TRBV29-1 and TRBJ1-1, with D hard to call. The germline V gene encodes CDR1 SQVTM and CDR2 ANQGSEA. V gave up 7 bases and J gave up 2 bases, with 5 bases separating them. The length of the CDR3 is 10 residues. The CDR3 is CSAGNTEAFF. The CDR3 DNA follows: TGCAGCGCCGGAAACACTGAAGCTTTCTTT.

This clonotype was found once. V is TRBV18 and J is TRBJ1-2; 8 bases map to TRBD1. Germline trimming cut 5 bases from V and 6 bases from J; bases unmatched to any gene: 8. CDR3 length equals 14 residues. Germline V gene lookup returns CDR1 KGHSH and CDR2 LQKENI. For the CDR3, the DNA is TGTGCCAGCTCATCCGGGACAGGCGCGGATGGCTACACCTTC. Amino acid sequence: CASSSGTGADGYTF.

This chain connects TRBV7-9 to TRBJ2-7; D unresolved. Per the germline V gene, CDR1 is SEHNR and CDR2 is FQNEAQ (reference sequence). With 5 bases removed from V and 5 bases from J, the gap between germline ends came to 19 bases. This CDR3 has 15 residues. The CDR3 spells CASSPPNPAGNEQYF. CDR3 bases: TGTGCCAGCAGCCCGCCCAACCCGGCAGGCAACGAGCAGTACTTC. The full variable domain, its missing parts supplied by reference TRBV7-9 and TRBJ2-7, is DTGVSQNPRHKITKRGQNVTFRCDPISEHNRLYWYRQTLGQGPEFLTYFQNEAQLEKSRLLSDRFSAERPKGSFSTLEIQRTEQGDSAMYLCASSPPNPAGNEQYFGPGTRLTVT.

This chain joins TRBV7-9 and TRBJ1-2, with D hard to call. This CDR3 has 13 amino acids. CDR1 is SEHNR, CDR2 FQNEAQ, per germline (reference sequence). Trimming cost V 6 bases and J 4 bases, with 12 bases left between them. As DNA, the CDR3 is TGTGCCAGCAGTCTCCCTGAGGGCTATGGCTACACCTTC. Its translation: CASSLPEGYGYTF.

This clonotype was seen once. The chain recombines TRBV19 with TRBJ1-4; D is undetermined. V was pared by 6 bases and J by 0 bases, with 11 bases between. The CDR3 is 15 residues long. Germline lookup yields CDR1 LNHDA and CDR2 SQIVND (reference sequence). The CDR3: CASRVSGTTNEKLFF. The CDR3 DNA sequence: TGTGCCAGTAGAGTTTCGGGAACAACTAATGAAAAACTGTTTTTT.

The sample holds a few counts of this clonotype. The V and J genes are TRBV11-2 and TRBJ2-2, with 10 nucleotides matching TRBD1. CDR3 length: 17 residues. The J segment lost 5 bases and the V segment lost 4 bases, leaving 10 bases of the junction unmatched. The germline V gene has CDR1 SGHAT and CDR2 FQNNGV. CDR3 amino acids: CASSSFGGQGRTGELFF. Here the CDR3 DNA reads TGTGCCAGCAGCTCATTTGGGGGACAGGGGAGGACCGGGGAGCTGTTTTTT.

This chain joins TRBV3-1 and TRBJ2-3; D unresolved. The V end lost 0 bases, the J end lost 2 bases, and 6 bases lay between the germline ends. CDR1 and CDR2 (germline): LGHDT, YNNKEL (reference sequence). This CDR3 region has 14 residues. The CDR3 DNA reads as TGTGCCAGCAGCCAAGATAGGTTCACAGATACGCAGTATTTT. This codes for CASSQDRFTDTQYF.